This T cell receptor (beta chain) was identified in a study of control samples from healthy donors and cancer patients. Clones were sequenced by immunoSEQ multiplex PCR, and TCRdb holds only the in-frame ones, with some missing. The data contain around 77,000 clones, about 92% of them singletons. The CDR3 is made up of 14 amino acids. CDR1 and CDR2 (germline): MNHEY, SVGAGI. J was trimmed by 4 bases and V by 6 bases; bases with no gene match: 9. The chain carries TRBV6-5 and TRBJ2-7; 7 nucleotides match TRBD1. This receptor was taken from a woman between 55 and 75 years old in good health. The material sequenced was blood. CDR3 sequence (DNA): TGTGCCAGCAGGTCCCGGGACAGACCTTACGAGCAGTACTTC. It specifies CASRSRDRPYEQYF.